The 16 T cell receptor beta chains below all came from one sample that was sequenced in a study of vaccination effects on CD4 cells after COVID-19. ViraFEST assay sequencing came after antigen-specific CD4+ T cells were expanded with viral peptide pools. A roughly 11-day culture period preceded the isolation of CD4+ T cells. Their SARS-CoV-2 infection, verified by PCR, occurred between March and December 2020. These receptors lack a known antigen. Using immunoSEQ multiplex PCR, the repertoire was profiled, and TCRdb retains in-frame clones only, with some absent. This table holds around 40,000 clones, around 70% found once. This material consisted of CD4+ T cells from PBMCs cultured with a peptide pool, taken before COVID-19 vaccination. All receptors come from a human donor who had a prior SARS-CoV-2 infection.

The rearrangement uses TRBV4-3 and TRBJ2-2; D ambiguous. The germline gives CDR1 LGHNA, CDR2 YSLEER. The CDR3 is 16 amino acids. V gave up 0 bases and J gave up 1 base, with 9 bases separating them. CDR3 region: CASSQDKVVNTGELFF. In nucleotides, the CDR3 is TGCGCCAGCAGCCAAGATAAGGTAGTGAACACCGGGGAGCTGTTTTTT.

The rearrangement uses TRBV6-4 and TRBJ2-3; 9 bases map to TRBD2. Germline CDR1 MRHNA, CDR2 SNTAGT. This CDR3 is built from 15 residues. The V segment lost 3 bases and the J segment 1 base; nucleotides outside the gene matches: 2. DNA of the CDR3: TGTGCCAGCAGTGAAGGCGGGGGGGGCACAGATACGCAGTATTTT. Translating gives CASSEGGGGTDTQYF.

The chain recombines TRBV30 with TRBJ1-4; TRBD1 matches 7 bases. This CDR3 is 17 amino acids long. V dropped 2 bases and J dropped 7; count of bases not matched to a gene: 16. In germline, CDR1 is GTSNPN, CDR2 SVGIG (reference sequence). Here the CDR3 reads CAWSPGTESPVGEKLFF. The CDR3 coding sequence is TGTGCCTGGAGTCCTGGGACAGAATCTCCGGTGGGTGAAAAACTGTTTTTT.

The J gene is TRBJ1-1, the V gene TRBV11-1, with D tentatively TRBD1 (6 bases). Trimming stripped 5 bases from V and 4 bases from J, with 14 bases between. Germline V gives CDR1 SGHAT, CDR2 FQDESV (reference sequence). CDR3 length equals 14 residues. The CDR3 reads CASSARGGITEAFF. In nucleotides, the CDR3 is TGTGCCAGCAGCGCCAGGGGTGGGATCACTGAAGCTTTCTTT.

There are a few counts of this clone. V gene TRBV5-1 combines with J gene TRBJ1-1, with D tentatively TRBD1 (6 bases). Germline V CDR1 and CDR2: SGHRS, YFSETQ. This CDR3 is built from 14 residues. Trimming stripped 0 bases from V and 2 bases from J, with 8 bases between. DNA of the CDR3: TGCGCCAGCAGCTTGGAGGGGGAAAACACTGAAGCTTTCTTT. It yields the protein CASSLEGENTEAFF.

The genes are TRBV5-4 and TRBJ2-3; D possibly corresponds to TRBD1 (6 bases). Germline CDR1 is SGHNT and CDR2 is YYREEE (reference sequence). V lost 2 bases and J lost 2, with 9 bases in between. The CDR3 covers 14 residues. CDR3 bases: TGTGCCAGCAGCTTAGGACAGTACACAGATACGCAGTATTTT. It translates to CASSLGQYTDTQYF.

This clone was detected a few times. The genes are TRBV9 and TRBJ1-1, with no clear D. The CDR3 has 13 residues. Trimming pared 0 bases from V and 11 bases from J, leaving 14 bases between. CDR1 SGDLS and CDR2 YYNGEE come from the germline V gene. This CDR3 is CASSVGIGLGAFF. The CDR3 region has the DNA TGTGCCAGCAGCGTAGGGATCGGACTGGGGGCTTTCTTT.

The gene calls are TRBV15 and TRBJ1-1; D might be TRBD1 (5 bases). CDR3 length: 16 residues. Germline CDR1 LNHNV, CDR2 YYDKDF (reference sequence). V was shortened by 0 bases and J by 4 bases, with 15 bases between the two germline ends. The DNA of the CDR3 is TGTGCCACCAGCAGAGATTGGGGGTTCCAGGGCACTGAAGCTTTCTTT. Translation: CATSRDWGFQGTEAFF. The entire variable domain, with the rest obtained from reference TRBV15 and TRBJ1-1, is as follows: DAMVIQNPRYQVTQFGKPVTLSCSQTLNHNVMYWYQQKSSQAPKLLFHYYDKDFNNEADTPDNFQSRRPNTSFCFLDIRSPGLGDTAMYLCATSRDWGFQGTEAFFGQGTRLTVV.

The chain joins TRBV7-2 to TRBJ1-5; D call uncertain. Germline CDR1 SGHTA, CDR2 FQGNSA. CDR3 length: 11 amino acids. The V end lost 5 bases, the J end lost 9 bases, and 8 bases lay between the germline ends. CDR3 loop: CASSLMGPQHF. The CDR3 nucleotides are TGTGCCAGCAGCCTGATGGGGCCCCAGCATTTT.

V gene TRBV6-1 combines with J gene TRBJ1-5; 8 nucleotides match TRBD1. From germline, CDR1 is MNHNS and CDR2 SASEGT. The CDR3 extends over 15 amino acids. The trim removed 3 bases at V and 6 bases at J, leaving 7 bases unmatched. CDR3 sequence: CASSEAGGRGQPQHF. In DNA, the CDR3 is TGTGCCAGCAGTGAGGCAGGGGGCAGGGGTCAGCCCCAGCATTTT.

V is TRBV11-3 and J is TRBJ2-1, with 7 bases that match TRBD2. The V gene's germline CDR1 is SGHNT and CDR2 YENEEA. This CDR3 region has 14 residues. The V and J ends lost 3 bases and 2 bases, in that order; junction bases with no gene match: 1. The CDR3 DNA reads as TGTGCCAGCAGCTTCGCGGGGGCCTACAATGAGCAGTTCTTC. It translates to CASSFAGAYNEQFF.

The sample holds one count of this clone. The rearrangement links TRBV5-1 to TRBJ2-1, with 7 bases fitting TRBD1. The trim removed 0 bases at V and 5 bases at J, leaving 8 bases unmatched. The CDR3 is 16 residues long. Germline V CDR1 and CDR2: SGHRS, YFSETQ. The CDR3 nucleotides read TGCGCCAGCAGCTTGGTGGCTTTGGGACAGAACAATGAGCAGTTCTTC. Amino acid sequence: CASSLVALGQNNEQFF.

The chain carries TRBV12-5 and TRBJ2-3, with TRBD1 as a possible D gene (5 bases). CDR1 and CDR2 from the germline V gene are LGHNT and FRNRAP. This CDR3 has 16 amino acids. V lost 1 base and J lost 0, with 11 bases in between. The CDR3 DNA follows: TGTGCTAGTGGTTTGGGGACACACCTCAGCACAGATACGCAGTATTTT. Translating it yields CASGLGTHLSTDTQYF.

As concerns this clone: A read error may account for a junction end that differs from germline. V gene TRBV14 combines with J gene TRBJ2-5, with unresolved D. The CDR3 covers 13 residues. Per germline, CDR1 SGHDN and CDR2 FVKESK. CDR3 nucleotide sequence: TGTGCCAGCAGCCAAGACCACCAGGAGACCCAGTACTTC. Its translation: CASSQDHQETQYF.

The chain employs TRBV20-1 and TRBJ2-1; TRBD1 might be the D (5 bases). V dropped 6 bases and J dropped 12 bases, with 15 bases sitting between them. Per germline, CDR1 DFQATT and CDR2 SNEGSKA (reference sequence). The CDR3 length is 11 residues. CDR3 nucleotide sequence: TGCAGTGCACCGCTAGGGGTCTCGCAGTTCTTC. As protein: CSAPLGVSQFF.

This clone was observed a few times. The gene calls are TRBV11-3 and TRBJ2-1; D remains ambiguous. The CDR3 loop spans 12 amino acids. The germline V and J ends were trimmed by 0 bases and 5 bases, with 2 bases remaining between them. The V gene's germline CDR1 is SGHNT and CDR2 YENEEA. The CDR3 protein is CASSLEHNEQFF. DNA for the CDR3: TGTGCCAGCAGCTTAGAACACAATGAGCAGTTCTTC.